Below are 4 T cell receptor beta chains sequenced from a single sample in a study of T cell responses to AZD1222 COVID-19 vaccine. Sequenced by immunoSEQ multiplex PCR; TCRdb stores in-frame clones only, minus some. This sample has 120,000 to 150,000 clones, with about 82% found just once. This material consisted of peripheral blood, taken 28 days after the second AZD1222 dose. The source of these receptors is an adult who received the AZD1222 COVID-19 vaccine.

The chain combines TRBV24-1 with TRBJ2-7, with D perhaps being TRBD1 or TRBD2 (5 bases each). V lost 9 bases to trimming and J lost 1 base, with 9 bases between them. Germline CDR1 reads KGHDR; CDR2 reads SFDVKD. The CDR3 loop spans 12 amino acids. The DNA for the CDR3 is TGTGCCACCTCGGGGCAATCCTACGAGCAGTACTTC. It translates to CATSGQSYEQYF.

This sequence joins TRBV5-8 and TRBJ1-1; no clear D gene. Trimming pared 1 base from V and 1 base from J, leaving 8 bases between. The germline gives CDR1 SGHTS, CDR2 YDEGEE. The CDR3 has 14 residues. The CDR3 is CASSLLAGNTEAFF. In nucleotides, the CDR3 is TGTGCCAGCAGCTTGTTGGCGGGGAACACTGAAGCTTTCTTT.

The V gene is TRBV6-5, the J gene TRBJ1-1, with a tentative D call TRBD1 (5 bases). Trimming stripped 8 bases from V and 11 bases from J, with 15 bases between. CDR1 is MNHEY, CDR2 SVGAGI, per germline. This CDR3 comprises 11 residues. The CDR3 spells CASLGQVGAFF. CDR3 nucleotides: TGTGCCAGCTTGGGGCAGGTAGGGGCTTTCTTT.

This sequence joins TRBV7-9 and TRBJ2-3; 7 bases align to TRBD2. Germline-derived CDR1 and CDR2 are SEHNR and FQNEAQ (reference sequence). CDR3 length: 18 residues. Trimming at V came to 2 bases and at J to 0 bases, leaving 11 bases not matched to a gene. CDR3 in amino acids: CASSLFWGGRTSTDTQYF. In DNA form, the CDR3 reads TGTGCCAGCAGCTTATTCTGGGGGGGACGGACTAGCACAGATACGCAGTATTTT.